The T cell receptor (beta chain) described here comes from a study of T cell repertoires in cytomegalovirus infection. Study-level information: The authors relied on CMV epitopes, both recently identified HLA-C-restricted and well-studied HLA-B-restricted. Study findings and constraints: Frequencies of public TCR beta families were cumulated, and this identified carriers of CMV plus the relevant HLA. HLA-C-restricted CMV-specific TCR beta clonotypes were dominant in the ex vivo response.

A word on this clonotype: What it recognizes is unknown. Given a much more abundant clone one base away, this may be a read error. Because it lacks the conserved phenylalanine or tryptophan at the end, this CDR3 is likely a read error.

Unmatched junction bases numbered 10, after V lost 6 bases and J lost 8 bases. Germline-derived CDR1 and CDR2 are LGHNA and YNFKEQ. The CDR3 is 14 amino acids. TCRdb reprocessed the reads via MiXCR and lists one record per CDR3 protein. The data contain tens of thousands of distinct CDR3 sequences, about a fifth of them singletons. The chain carries TRBV4-2 and TRBJ1-1, with TRBD1 matching over 9 bases. The receptor was isolated from a human donor in good health (CMV status not recorded). Some clones in this sample may be carry-over from other donors' samples. Sequencing was performed on CD8+ T cells from cultured PBMCs, taken from culture after CMV antigen stimulation. CDR3 in amino acids: CASSTGGGLGEAFL. CDR3 sequence (DNA): TGTGCCAGCAGTACAGGGGGCGGACTAGGAGAAGCTTTCTTA.